Presented here are 21 T cell receptor beta chains from one specimen sequenced in a study of T cell changes during pregnancy in multiple sclerosis (dated by TCRdb to the late 2010s). Libraries were prepared through the immunoSEQ multiplex PCR assay. As stored in TCRdb, this immuneACCESS dataset retains in-frame rearrangements with V and J assigned. A fraction of the clones does not appear; measured against another copy, unresolved V genes explain less than half of the discrepancy, and the remainder lacks a known reason. Counted in this sample were about 50,000 clones; 85% to 95% of them appeared once. Around 0.74% of the sample goes to the ten largest clones. The sample was CD4+ T cells from peripheral blood mononuclear cells, taken in the third trimester of pregnancy. The receptors derive from a female donor with multiple sclerosis, enrolled in a pregnancy study.

CDR3 sequence (DNA): TGTGCCAGCAGCCTTAGCGGGGGGATTCACTCCGAGCAGTACTTC. It encodes CASSLSGGIHSEQYF. The chain has TRBV7-2 and TRBJ2-7; TRBD2 aligns across 10 bases. Trimming took 5 bases from V and 6 from J; bases not matched to a gene: 10. Looked up from germline, CDR1 is SGHTA and CDR2 is FQGNSA. The CDR3 has 15 amino acids.

V and J are TRBV5-1 and TRBJ2-3, with TRBD1 matching 8 bases. V shed 4 bases, J shed 5 bases, and the junction held 18 bases outside the gene matches. The CDR3 has 18 residues. CDR1 and CDR2 (germline): SGHRS, YFSETQ. The CDR3 DNA sequence: TGCGCCAGCAGCGTGGGGACAGGCCATTACTCAAGGGGAGATACGCAGTATTTT. Translated, it gives CASSVGTGHYSRGDTQYF.

This clone turned up a few times. The rearrangement uses TRBV25-1 and TRBJ1-5; 9 nucleotides agree with TRBD1. The CDR3 sequence is 15 residues long. CDR1 MGHDK and CDR2 SYGVNS come from the germline V gene. With 4 bases clipped from V and 7 bases from J, the junction kept 8 bases outside the gene matches. CDR3 sequence: CASSASDRGVQPQHF. The CDR3 nucleotides are TGTGCCAGCAGTGCCTCGGACAGGGGTGTACAGCCCCAGCATTTT.

V and J are TRBV27 and TRBJ2-7; TRBD1 aligns across 9 bases. Per the germline V gene, CDR1 is MNHEY and CDR2 is SMNVEV (reference sequence). The CDR3 covers 14 residues. Trimming removed 3 bases from V and 4 bases from J; junction bases left unmatched: 4. The CDR3 DNA sequence: TGTGCCAGCAGTTTGGGACAGGGAGGGTACGAGCAGTACTTC. Its protein is CASSLGQGGYEQYF.

The chain recombines TRBV6-6 with TRBJ1-5, with D tentatively TRBD1 (6 bases). With 5 bases removed from V and 11 bases from J, the gap between germline ends came to 10 bases. Germline V gene lookup returns CDR1 MNHNY and CDR2 SVGAGI (reference sequence). There are 11 residues in the CDR3. CDR3: CASSGDRSQHF. As DNA, the CDR3 is TGTGCCAGCAGTGGTGACAGGTCCCAGCATTTT.

The rearrangement joins TRBV6-5 to TRBJ2-4, with 8 bases matching TRBD2. The CDR3 is 12 amino acids. Germline trimming cut 2 bases from V and 11 bases from J; bases unmatched to any gene: 2. The germline CDR1 and CDR2 sequences are MNHEY and SVGAGI. The CDR3 DNA reads as TGTGCCAGCAGTTACCCGGGGGGGTTTCAGTACTTC. Its protein product is CASSYPGGFQYF.

This chain uses TRBV11-3 with TRBJ2-3; 7 bases fit TRBD2. Germline V gene lookup returns CDR1 SGHNT and CDR2 YENEEA. The CDR3 has 14 amino acids. Losses at the gene ends were 5 bases for V and 2 bases for J; bases not matched to a gene: 4. The CDR3 protein is CASSLGTTTDTQYF. CDR3 bases: TGTGCCAGCAGCCTCGGGACTACCACAGATACGCAGTATTTT. The whole variable domain, filled in from reference TRBV11-3 and TRBJ2-3, reads EAGVVQSPRYKIIEKKQPVAFWCNPISGHNTLYWYLQNLGQGPELLIRYENEEAVDDSQLPKDRFSAERLKGVDSTLKIQPAELGDSAVYLCASSLGTTTDTQYFGPGTRLTVL.

The chain links TRBV25-1 to TRBJ1-2; 8 nucleotides agree with TRBD1. Trimming at V came to 4 bases and at J to 8 bases, leaving 6 bases not matched to a gene. This CDR3 contains 13 residues. CDR1 MGHDK and CDR2 SYGVNS come from the germline V gene. This chain's CDR3 is CASSGWTGLGYTF. The DNA of the CDR3 is TGTGCCAGCAGTGGATGGACAGGGCTGGGCTACACCTTC.

The chain recombines TRBV6-5 with TRBJ1-5; possible D gene TRBD1, 5 bases. This CDR3 contains 14 residues. With 2 bases removed from V and 4 bases from J, the gap between germline ends came to 9 bases. Germline-derived CDR1 and CDR2 are MNHEY and SVGAGI. The CDR3 DNA reads as TGTGCCAGCAGTTACAGGCAGGGTAATCAGCCCCAGCATTTT. Its translation is CASSYRQGNQPQHF.

The V and J genes are TRBV14 and TRBJ2-1, with D perhaps matching TRBD2 (5 bases). V was clipped by 4 bases and J by 0 bases, with 7 bases between them. This CDR3 comprises 14 residues. Germline CDR1 is SGHDN and CDR2 is FVKESK. CDR3 residues: CASSRLSSYNEQFF. CDR3 coding DNA: TGTGCCAGCAGCCGACTAAGCTCCTACAATGAGCAGTTCTTC.

CDR3: CASSLSRWSSYEQYF. CDR3 coding DNA: TGTGCCAGCAGCTTAAGTAGGTGGAGCTCCTACGAGCAGTACTTC. The chain recombines TRBV7-2 with TRBJ2-7, with unresolved D. CDR3 size: 15 residues. Per the germline V gene, CDR1 is SGHTA and CDR2 is FQGNSA. Trimming stripped 2 bases from V and 0 bases from J, with 11 bases between. Supplemented by reference TRBV7-2 and TRBJ2-7, the full variable domain reads GAGVSQSPSNKVTEKGKDVELRCDPISGHTALYWYRQSLGQGLEFLIYFQGNSAPDKSGLPSDRFSAERTGGSVSTLTIQRTQQEDSAVYLCASSLSRWSSYEQYFGPGTRLTVT.

The V and J genes are TRBV4-2 and TRBJ1-3, with a possible D match to TRBD1 (5 bases). Germline V lookup: CDR1 LGHNA, CDR2 YNFKEQ. V was clipped by 0 bases and J by 1 base, with 10 bases between them. The CDR3 length is 16 residues. CDR3 loop: CASSQDGGGSGNTIYF. CDR3 nucleotides: TGTGCCAGCAGCCAAGATGGGGGGGGGTCTGGAAACACCATATATTTT.

The V call is TRBV29-1, the J call TRBJ2-3, with D maybe TRBD2 (5 bases). CDR1 SQVTM and CDR2 ANQGSEA come from the germline V gene. Trimming stripped 7 bases from V and 3 bases from J, with 11 bases between. This CDR3 has 12 residues. CDR3 loop: CSATRATDTQYF. CDR3 sequence (DNA): TGCAGCGCCACTAGAGCAACAGATACGCAGTATTTT.

The gene calls are TRBV9 and TRBJ1-2; D may be TRBD1 (6 bases). The V and J ends lost 0 bases and 0 bases respectively, with 12 bases between them. CDR3 length: 16 amino acids. Germline V gene lookup returns CDR1 SGDLS and CDR2 YYNGEE. CDR3 residues: CASSVAPDRANYGYTF. The CDR3 region has the DNA TGTGCCAGCAGCGTAGCTCCGGACAGAGCTAACTATGGCTACACCTTC.

The chain has TRBV4-2 and TRBJ1-4, with 10 bases matching TRBD1. Losses at the gene ends were 4 bases for V and 10 bases for J; bases not matched to a gene: 6. This CDR3 is 14 amino acids long. From germline, CDR1 is LGHNA and CDR2 YNFKEQ. Here the CDR3 DNA reads TGTGCCAGCAGCCGGACAGGGGGTGAGGTAAAACTGTTTTTT. Protein product: CASSRTGGEVKLFF.

The chain joins TRBV11-2 to TRBJ1-2; perhaps TRBD1 as D (6 bases). V was pared by 4 bases and J by 8 bases, with 14 bases between. CDR3 length: 13 amino acids. CDR1 and CDR2 (germline): SGHAT, FQNNGV. This CDR3 is CASSWADRRGYTF. CDR3 in DNA: TGTGCCAGCAGCTGGGCCGACAGGAGGGGCTACACCTTC.

The chain couples TRBV9 to TRBJ1-3; 7 nucleotides line up with TRBD1. This CDR3 has 16 amino acids. Trimming cost V 1 base and J 2 bases; bases outside gene matches: 6. Looked up from germline, CDR1 is SGDLS and CDR2 is YYNGEE. The CDR3 DNA sequence: TGTGCCAGCAGCGTAACAAACACAGGGGCTGGAAACACCATATATTTT. Translating gives CASSVTNTGAGNTIYF. The variable domain in full, completed from reference TRBV9 and TRBJ1-3, reads DSGVTQTPKHLITATGQRVTLRCSPRSGDLSVYWYQQSLDQGLQFLIQYYNGEERAKGNILERFSAQQFPDLHSELNLSSLELGDSALYFCASSVTNTGAGNTIYFGEGSWLTVV.

The genes are TRBV7-6 and TRBJ1-1, with D perhaps matching TRBD1 (5 bases). Trimming stripped 0 bases from V and 1 base from J, with 18 bases between. CDR3 length equals 18 residues. Germline-derived CDR1 and CDR2 are SGHVS and FNYEAQ. The CDR3 sequence: CASSLADGAVDRNTEAFF. The CDR3 nucleotides are TGTGCCAGCAGCTTAGCGGATGGGGCCGTGGATCGGAACACTGAAGCTTTCTTT.

This chain connects TRBV27 to TRBJ2-5, with 10 bases matching TRBD2. There are 16 residues in the CDR3. V shed 0 bases, J shed 1 base, and the junction held 2 bases outside the gene matches. Germline CDR1 and CDR2: MNHEY and SMNVEV (reference sequence). CDR3 DNA: TGTGCCAGCAGTTTATCAGCTAGCGGGGGCCAAGAGACCCAGTACTTC. Protein sequence: CASSLSASGGQETQYF.

DNA for the CDR3: TGTGCCAGCAGCGCGGGCCTGAACACTGAAGCTTTCTTT. This sequence encodes CASSAGLNTEAFF. V usage is TRBV18 and J usage is TRBJ1-1; D is unresolved. Trimming stripped 8 bases from V and 0 bases from J, with 10 bases between. Per the germline V gene, CDR1 is KGHSH and CDR2 is LQKENI. CDR3 length equals 13 residues.

The chain is built from TRBV11-2 and TRBJ2-4, with 8 nucleotides matching TRBD2. Trimming cost V 4 bases and J 7 bases; bases outside gene matches: 6. The CDR3 extends over 14 amino acids. Germline V gene data show CDR1 as SGHAT and CDR2 as FQNNGV. In DNA, the CDR3 is TGTGCCAGCAGCTCACGACTAGCGCGGAACATTCAGTACTTC. It encodes CASSSRLARNIQYF.